These 18 T cell receptor beta chains were sequenced from one sample in a study of blood T cell repertoires in COVID-19. Generated by immunoSEQ multiplex PCR, the TCRdb table keeps only in-frame clones and is missing some. The sample records 200,000 to 250,000 clones, under 85% being singletons. Sample: peripheral blood. The receptors come from a human donor in a cohort sampled during active COVID-19.

The chain combines TRBV30 with TRBJ2-2, with TRBD2 matching over 11 bases. This CDR3 is 16 amino acids long. Germline-derived CDR1 and CDR2 are GTSNPN and SVGIG (reference sequence). V lost 4 bases, J lost 3 bases, and 7 bases stayed unmatched. The CDR3 bases are TGTGCCTGGAACATACTAGCGGGGGTAGACACCGGGGAGCTGTTTTTT. This codes for CAWNILAGVDTGELFF.

The chain combines TRBV5-6 with TRBJ1-1; unclear D gene. CDR3 size: 14 residues. V was shortened by 2 bases and J by 1 base, with 9 bases between the two germline ends. Germline loops: CDR1 SGHDT, CDR2 YYEEEE. In nucleotides, the CDR3 is TGTGCCAGCAGCTTCGAGGAAGGGAACACTGAAGCTTTCTTT. This encodes CASSFEEGNTEAFF.

V gene TRBV6-5 combines with J gene TRBJ1-1; D may be TRBD1 (5 bases). V lost 2 bases and J 1 base, leaving 8 bases between the germline ends. The CDR3 is made up of 14 amino acids. CDR1 and CDR2 from the germline V gene are MNHEY and SVGAGI. The CDR3, as DNA: TGTGCCAGCAGTTACAGGGGCCCGAACACTGAAGCTTTCTTT. Translation gives CASSYRGPNTEAFF.

This clone was found many times. The sample carries other DNA sequences with the same CDR3. This chain uses TRBV29-1 with TRBJ2-2; D unresolved. The CDR3 totals 13 residues. Per germline, CDR1 SQVTM and CDR2 ANQGSEA. V was shortened by 6 bases and J by 1 base, with 9 bases between the two germline ends. CDR3 in amino acids: CSVDRQNTGELFF. In DNA, the CDR3 is TGCAGCGTCGACCGACAGAACACCGGGGAGCTGTTTTTT.

This clone came up many times. The chain has TRBV6-1 and TRBJ2-5; 10 nucleotides line up with TRBD1. V lost 1 base to trimming and J lost 4 bases; unmatched junction nucleotides: 0. The CDR3 covers 14 residues. The germline CDR1 and CDR2 sequences are MNHNS and SASEGT. This chain's CDR3 is CASSEGQGAETQYF. The CDR3 DNA reads TGTGCCAGCAGTGAAGGACAGGGGGCAGAGACCCAGTACTTC.

The chain uses TRBV6-5 and TRBJ2-1; D uncertain. V lost 5 bases and J 0 bases, leaving 11 bases between the germline ends. The CDR3 sequence is 15 residues long. Germline V gives CDR1 MNHEY, CDR2 SVGAGI. The CDR3 region has the DNA TGTGCCAGCAGTCAGACACGTAACTCCTACAATGAGCAGTTCTTC. It yields the protein CASSQTRNSYNEQFF.

The table lists this clone with a count of one. The chain joins TRBV7-8 to TRBJ2-3; 8 bases are a match to TRBD2. CDR3 length equals 16 residues. CDR1 and CDR2 from the germline V gene are SGHVS and FQNEAQ. The ends lost 5 bases at V and 1 base at J; junction bases unmatched: 8. The CDR3 sequence: CASSLALRGGTDTQYF. CDR3 DNA sequence: TGTGCCAGCAGCCTCGCTCTGCGGGGGGGCACAGATACGCAGTATTTT. Variable domain in full (rest from reference TRBV7-8 and TRBJ2-3): GAGVSQSPRYKVAKRGQDVALRCDPISGHVSLFWYQQALGQGPEFLTYFQNEAQLDKSGLPSDRFFAERPEGSVSTLKIQRTQQEDSAVYLCASSLALRGGTDTQYFGPGTRLTVL.

The rearrangement links TRBV3-1 (or the pseudogene TRBV3-2) to TRBJ1-3; D perhaps matches TRBD1 (6 bases). V lost 6 bases, J lost 4 bases, and 13 bases lay in between. CDR1 and CDR2 from the germline V gene are LGHDT and YNNKEL (reference sequence). CDR3 size: 14 residues. The CDR3 protein is CASSRQETGNTIYF. DNA of the CDR3: TGTGCCAGCAGTCGACAGGAGACAGGAAACACCATATATTTT.

This clone was seen a handful of times. The chain combines TRBV7-2 with TRBJ2-2; tentatively, D is TRBD1 (5 bases). The CDR3 loop spans 13 amino acids. CDR1 is SGHTA and CDR2 is FQGNSA in the germline V gene. The V and J ends lost 7 bases and 7 bases respectively, with 13 bases between them. CDR3 residues: CASTTLQGGELFF. CDR3 DNA: TGTGCCAGCACCACCCTCCAGGGCGGGGAGCTGTTTTTT.

The CDR3 DNA follows: TGTGCCAGCACACCGACAGGGATTGTATCAGATACGCAGTATTTT. Translated, it gives CASTPTGIVSDTQYF. The chain employs TRBV7-3 and TRBJ2-3; 7 bases fit TRBD1. The CDR3 length is 15 residues. V lost 7 bases and J lost 4; bases outside the gene matches: 11. Germline CDR1 and CDR2: SGHTA and FQGTGA.

The genes are TRBV7-2 and TRBJ2-5; TRBD2 matches 7 bases. The germline CDR1 and CDR2 sequences are SGHTA and FQGNSA. The J segment lost 3 bases and the V segment lost 7 bases, leaving 8 bases of the junction unmatched. The CDR3 runs to 14 residues. The CDR3 loop reads CASTGGGSKETQYF. In DNA form, the CDR3 reads TGTGCCAGCACCGGCGGGGGTTCGAAAGAGACCCAGTACTTC. Using reference TRBV7-2 and TRBJ2-5 for the parts outside the CDR3, the full variable domain is GAGVSQSPSNKVTEKGKDVELRCDPISGHTALYWYRQSLGQGLEFLIYFQGNSAPDKSGLPSDRFSAERTGGSVSTLTIQRTQQEDSAVYLCASTGGGSKETQYFGPGTRLLVL.

The chain couples TRBV24-1 to TRBJ1-3; TRBD1 agrees at 9 bases. This CDR3 has 16 residues. CDR1 KGHDR and CDR2 SFDVKD come from the germline V gene. The V gene end was trimmed by 9 bases and the J gene end by 0 bases; junction bases not matched to a gene: 8. This CDR3 is CATSSGGQGSGNTIYF. In nucleotides, the CDR3 is TGTGCCACCTCCTCTGGGGGACAGGGCTCTGGAAACACCATATATTTT.

The J gene is TRBJ2-7, the V gene TRBV6-5; 8 bases align to TRBD2. The ends lost 0 bases at V and 4 bases at J; junction bases unmatched: 8. The CDR3 is 16 residues long. Germline-derived CDR1 and CDR2 are MNHEY and SVGAGI. The CDR3 loop reads CASSYSGAGDLYEQYF. The CDR3 bases are TGTGCCAGCAGTTACTCAGGAGCGGGAGATCTGTACGAGCAGTACTTC.

This rearrangement joins TRBV25-1 to TRBJ1-2; D ambiguous. Germline V lookup: CDR1 MGHDK, CDR2 SYGVNS. Trimming pared 3 bases from V and 4 bases from J, leaving 6 bases between. The CDR3 contains 12 residues. As DNA, the CDR3 is TGTGCCAGCAGTGATCTAGGCTATGGCTACACCTTC. Its translation is CASSDLGYGYTF.

The rearrangement joins TRBV5-6 to TRBJ2-7; 8 bases line up with TRBD1. The CDR3 has 14 amino acids. The V gene's germline CDR1 is SGHDT and CDR2 YYEEEE. V lost 3 bases, J lost 6 bases, and 8 bases stayed unmatched. CDR3 sequence (DNA): TGTGCCAGCAGCTCGACAGGGGTTCTTGGCGAGCAGTACTTC. This translates into CASSSTGVLGEQYF.

About this clone: Additional DNA sequences in this sample encode the identical CDR3. The chain employs TRBV29-1 and TRBJ1-1; 8 positions match TRBD1. CDR3 length: 12 residues. The trim removed 6 bases at V and 1 base at J, leaving 1 base unmatched. Per germline, CDR1 SQVTM and CDR2 ANQGSEA. CDR3 coding DNA: TGCAGCGTCGGGACAGGGAACACTGAAGCTTTCTTT. Encoded protein: CSVGTGNTEAFF. Complete variable domain (other parts from reference TRBV29-1 and TRBJ1-1): SAVISQKPSRDICQRGTSLTIQCQVDSQVTMMFWYRQQPGQSLTLIATANQGSEATYESGFVIDKFPISRPNLTFSTLTVSNMSPEDSSIYLCSVGTGNTEAFFGQGTRLTVV.

The chain uses TRBV5-6 and TRBJ1-4; D uncertain. There are 12 residues in the CDR3. The germline CDR1 and CDR2 sequences are SGHDT and YYEEEE. Trimming shortened V by 4 bases and J by 4 bases, and 5 bases separated the two germline ends. The CDR3 spells CASSLLNEKLFF. The CDR3 DNA follows: TGTGCCAGCAGCCTACTTAATGAAAAACTGTTTTTT. Looking up the rest from reference TRBV5-6 and TRBJ1-4 gives the full variable domain: DAGVTQSPTHLIKTRGQQVTLRCSPKSGHDTVSWYQQALGQGPQFIFQYYEEEERQRGNFPDRFSGHQFPNYSSELNVNALLLGDSALYLCASSLLNEKLFFGSGTQLSVL.

The CDR3 region is CASSSTGTYNEQFF. The CDR3 DNA reads as TGTGCCAGCAGCTCCACAGGGACCTACAATGAGCAGTTCTTC. The chain couples TRBV5-4 to TRBJ2-1; TRBD1 is a possible D gene (6 bases). V shed 3 bases and J shed 2 bases, with 9 bases lying between them. This CDR3 has 14 residues. The germline V gene has CDR1 SGHNT and CDR2 YYREEE (reference sequence). Variable domain in full (rest from reference TRBV5-4 and TRBJ2-1): ETGVTQSPTHLIKTRGQQVTLRCSSQSGHNTVSWYQQALGQGPQFIFQYYREEENGRGNFPPRFSGLQFPNYSSELNVNALELDDSALYLCASSSTGTYNEQFFGPGTRLTVL.